The rows below give T cell receptor beta chains drawn from one sample of a study of T cell changes during pregnancy in multiple sclerosis. TCRdb keeps only in-frame clones here, not all; method: immunoSEQ multiplex PCR. This table has around 70,000 clones, about 92% appearing once. Sequenced here: peripheral blood, sampled in the second trimester of pregnancy. Receptor source: a female donor in good health, enrolled as a control in a pregnancy study. The CDR3 runs from the conserved cysteine through the conserved F or W. A D gene is named only where the DNA matches it firmly. Size values are once, few and many counts, or a class for expanded clones, and some rows have none.

TRBV6-6	TRBJ2-1	TRBD2	-	CALGPGGTYNEQFF	TGTGCCTTAGGACCGGGGGGGACCTACAATGAGCAGTTCTTC
TRBV7-6	TRBJ1-5	TRBD1	few	CASSPEAAGGTYNQPQHF	TGTGCCAGCAGCCCAGAGGCGGCAGGGGGTACTTATAATCAGCCCCAGCATTTT
TRBV4-1	TRBJ2-1	TRBD1	-	CASSGTGGVWNEQFF	TGCGCCAGCAGTGGGACAGGGGGTGTGTGGAATGAGCAGTTCTTC
TRBV4-3	TRBJ2-5	TRBD2	-	CASSQAGGQETQYF	TGCGCCAGCAGCCAAGCGGGGGGGCAAGAGACCCAGTACTTC
TRBV5-8	TRBJ1-5	-	-	CASSLDSSRNQPQHF	TGTGCCAGCAGCTTGGACAGTTCGCGCAATCAGCCCCAGCATTTT
TRBV11-2	TRBJ1-1	TRBD1	-	CASSSLKRDSEGAFF	TGTGCCAGCAGCTCACTAAAGAGGGACAGCGAAGGAGCTTTCTTT
TRBV4-1	TRBJ1-3	TRBD1	-	CASSQDRQGNTIYF	TGCGCCAGCAGCCAAGATCGACAGGGTAACACCATATATTTT
TRBV4-1	TRBJ2-7	-	-	CASSFRVVGEQYF	TGCGCCAGCAGCTTCAGGGTCGTGGGCGAGCAGTACTTC
TRBV5-1	TRBJ2-3	-	once	CASSAGHRDLSTDTQYF	TGCGCCAGCAGCGCCGGACACCGGGACTTGAGTACAGATACGCAGTATTTT
TRBV18	TRBJ2-3	-	-	CASSPSRTDTQYF	TGTGCCAGCTCACCCTCTAGAACAGATACGCAGTATTTT
TRBV19	TRBJ1-5	-	-	CASSIRLGLNQPQHF	TGTGCCAGTAGTATCAGACTCGGACTCAATCAGCCCCAGCATTTT
TRBV13	TRBJ1-1	TRBD1	-	CASSFAGTGTTEAFF	TGTGCCAGCAGCTTCGCCGGGACAGGGACCACTGAAGCTTTCTTT
TRBV5-4	TRBJ1-2	-	-	CASSYPQESYGYTF	TGTGCCAGCAGCTACCCTCAGGAAAGCTATGGCTACACCTTC
TRBV7-9	TRBJ1-2	TRBD1	-	CASSLDGTGVGYTF	TGTGCCAGCAGCTTAGATGGGACAGGGGTTGGCTACACCTTC
TRBV11-2	TRBJ1-2	TRBD1	-	CASTGQGFYGYTF	TGTGCCAGCACCGGACAGGGATTCTATGGCTACACCTTC
TRBV18	TRBJ1-4	-	-	CASSPRVPATNEKLFF	TGTGCCAGCTCACCAAGAGTCCCGGCAACTAATGAAAAACTGTTTTTT
TRBV20-1	TRBJ2-7	-	-	CSARDYEQYF	TGCAGTGCTCGGGACTACGAGCAGTACTTC
TRBV5-1	TRBJ1-2	-	-	CASSSNGGYGYTF	TGCGCCAGCAGCTCAAACGGGGGCTATGGCTACACCTTC
TRBV5-1	TRBJ1-2	-	-	CASRFWGDYGYTF	TGCGCCAGCAGATTTTGGGGGGACTATGGCTACACCTTC
TRBV7-2	TRBJ2-3	-	-	CATWAPGGDTQYF	TGTGCCACCTGGGCTCCTGGAGGGGATACGCAGTATTTT
TRBV4-3	TRBJ2-1	TRBD1	-	CASSSDRDGYNEQFF	TGCGCCAGCAGCTCAGACAGGGATGGATACAATGAGCAGTTCTTC
TRBV4-1	TRBJ1-2	-	-	CASSQRTASTGGYTF	TGCGCCAGCAGCCAACGGACAGCCTCCACGGGGGGCTACACCTTC
TRBV4-1	TRBJ1-2	-	-	CASSLRTGANYGYTF	TGCGCCAGCAGCCTTCGGACGGGAGCTAACTATGGCTACACCTTC
TRBV27	TRBJ1-2	-	-	CASSRDTVPRYGYTF	TGTGCCAGCAGCCGGGACACCGTCCCCCGCTATGGCTACACCTTC
TRBV6-1	TRBJ2-5	TRBD1	-	CASSDRDRGSWETQYF	TGTGCCAGCAGTGACCGGGACAGGGGTTCCTGGGAGACCCAGTACTTC
TRBV5-1	TRBJ2-5	TRBD2	-	CASSLTGLARETQYF	TGCGCCAGCAGCTTGACCGGACTAGCGAGAGAGACCCAGTACTTC
TRBV9	TRBJ2-3	TRBD2	-	CASSVGGASADTQYF	TGTGCCAGCAGCGTCGGGGGGGCCAGCGCAGATACGCAGTATTTT
TRBV7-8	TRBJ2-7	TRBD1	-	CASSQGRTGGSTKAYEQYF	TGTGCCAGCAGCCAGGGCCGAACAGGGGGCTCAACCAAGGCCTACGAGCAGTACTTC
TRBV5-1	TRBJ1-1	-	-	CASSLGDLTGIEAFF	TGCGCCAGCAGCTTGGGCGACCTGACAGGCATTGAAGCTTTCTTT
TRBV5-4	TRBJ2-6	TRBD1	-	CASSQWDREDSGANVLTF	TGTGCCAGCAGCCAGTGGGACAGGGAAGATTCTGGGGCCAACGTCCTGACTTTC
TRBV6-1	TRBJ2-3	TRBD2	-	CASSESLAGGSDTQYF	TGTGCCAGCAGTGAATCGCTGGCGGGGGGCTCAGATACGCAGTATTTT
TRBV19	TRBJ2-1	-	-	CASSMGAGVTYNEQFF	TGTGCCAGTAGTATGGGGGCAGGGGTCACCTACAATGAGCAGTTCTTC
TRBV7-8	TRBJ1-4	-	-	CASSFPAGGSPLNEKLFF	TGTGCCAGCAGCTTCCCAGCCGGGGGGAGCCCCTTAAATGAAAAACTGTTTTTT
TRBV9	TRBJ1-2	TRBD1	-	CASSVGQGLEGFNYGYTF	TGTGCCAGCAGCGTCGGACAGGGCTTAGAGGGGTTCAACTATGGCTACACCTTC
TRBV7-2	TRBJ1-1	-	-	CASSRRQATMNTEAFF	TGTGCCAGCAGCCGTCGACAGGCTACCATGAACACTGAAGCTTTCTTT
TRBV7-6	TRBJ2-2	-	-	CASSLSRVNTGELFF	TGTGCCAGCAGCTTATCCAGGGTCAACACCGGGGAGCTGTTTTTT
TRBV7-9	TRBJ2-7	TRBD1	-	CASSPGDKLGDSSYEQYF	TGTGCCAGCAGTCCAGGGGACAAGTTAGGGGACAGCTCCTACGAGCAGTACTTC
TRBV6-6	TRBJ2-6	-	-	CASLQRGSGANVLTF	TGTGCCAGCCTCCAAAGGGGATCTGGGGCCAACGTCCTGACTTTC
TRBV28	TRBJ2-1	TRBD1	once	CASSFGRGRLNEQFF	TGTGCCAGCAGTTTCGGCAGGGGGCGCCTGAATGAGCAGTTCTTC
TRBV11-2	TRBJ2-1	-	-	CASSLDLLRGNEQFF	TGTGCCAGCAGCTTAGACCTCCTCAGGGGAAATGAGCAGTTCTTC
TRBV5-1	TRBJ1-5	-	-	CASALGGGGINQPQHF	TGCGCCAGTGCTTTGGGGGGAGGGGGAATCAATCAGCCCCAGCATTTT
TRBV5-6	TRBJ1-2	-	-	CASSRGVNYGYTF	TGTGCCAGCAGCCGGGGGGTTAACTATGGCTACACCTTC
TRBV27	TRBJ2-1	TRBD1	-	CASSPTGGFYNEQFF	TGTGCCAGCAGTCCGACAGGGGGCTTCTACAATGAGCAGTTCTTC
TRBV7-9	TRBJ2-3	TRBD2	-	CASSGAGGRTDTQYF	TGTGCCAGCTCCGGAGCGGGGGGCAGGACAGATACGCAGTATTTT
TRBV19	TRBJ2-1	-	-	CASSSGPRSREQFF	TGTGCCAGTAGTAGTGGGCCCCGGTCCAGAGAGCAGTTCTTC
TRBV28	TRBJ2-7	TRBD2	-	CATISGGKGYEQYF	TGTGCCACCATAAGCGGGGGGAAAGGCTACGAGCAGTACTTC
TRBV7-2	TRBJ2-7	-	-	CASSLGPGSYEQYF	TGTGCCAGCAGCTTAGGTCCGGGTTCCTACGAGCAGTACTTC
TRBV29-1	TRBJ2-1	-	-	CSVESSGPVYNEQFF	TGCAGCGTTGAGTCAAGTGGGCCTGTTTACAATGAGCAGTTCTTC
TRBV4-3	TRBJ2-7	-	-	CASSQGTVNSYEQYF	TGCGCCAGCAGCCAAGGGACAGTCAACTCCTACGAGCAGTACTTC
TRBV28	TRBJ1-1	TRBD1	-	CASSRDRRTSEAFF	TGTGCCAGCAGCCGGGACAGACGAACATCTGAAGCTTTCTTT
TRBV4-2	TRBJ2-3	TRBD2	once	CASSQGLAGGPDTQYF	TGTGCCAGCAGCCAAGGTCTAGCGGGGGGCCCCGATACGCAGTATTTT
TRBV5-5	TRBJ1-1	-	-	CASSLYGPEAFF	TGTGCCAGCAGCTTGTATGGCCCTGAAGCTTTCTTT
TRBV7-9	TRBJ2-7	-	-	CASSLSGQRYEQYF	TGTGCCAGCAGCCTCTCGGGCCAGCGGTACGAGCAGTACTTC
TRBV14	TRBJ2-2	-	-	CASGQNTGELFF	TGTGCCAGCGGACAGAACACCGGGGAGCTGTTTTTT
TRBV29-1	TRBJ2-2	TRBD2	-	CSVPRGSGGAGLGELFF	TGCAGCGTACCCCGTGGTAGCGGGGGGGCTGGGTTAGGGGAGCTGTTTTTT
TRBV5-5	TRBJ1-4	-	-	CASSLDGYEKLFF	TGTGCCAGCAGCTTGGACGGGTATGAAAAACTGTTTTTT
TRBV6-6	TRBJ1-4	-	-	CASSYSVGSNEKLFF	TGTGCCAGCAGTTATTCTGTAGGGAGTAATGAAAAACTGTTTTTT
TRBV19	TRBJ1-6	TRBD1	few	CASSMGDRGTPLHF	TGTGCCAGTAGTATGGGGGACAGGGGTACACCCCTCCACTTT
TRBV11-2	TRBJ1-4	-	-	CASSLVPGGDEKLFF	TGTGCCAGCAGCTTAGTACCGGGGGGGGATGAAAAACTGTTTTTT